A single sample gave rise to the 4 T cell receptor beta chains below, sequenced in a study of technical replicates of blood from a handful of donors. Method: immunoSEQ multiplex PCR; TCRdb's copy keeps in-frame clones and lacks some. Found here are around 70,000 clones, about 94% of them singletons; the top ten hold under 0.5%. The sequenced sample was T cells isolated from PBMCs. These receptors were taken from a human donor in good health.

The V call is TRBV14, the J call TRBJ2-3; D is ambiguous. The CDR3 runs 16 residues. Germline V gives CDR1 SGHDN, CDR2 FVKESK. The ends were cut back, 6 bases at V and 0 bases at J, with 16 bases in the middle. Here the CDR3 DNA reads TGTGCCAGCAGTGCACTCATCCCTGTAAGCACAGATACGCAGTATTTT. Translation gives CASSALIPVSTDTQYF.

V usage is TRBV5-4 and J usage is TRBJ1-1; 7 bases fit TRBD1. Trimming took 2 bases from V and 2 from J; bases not matched to a gene: 6. Germline V lookup: CDR1 SGHNT, CDR2 YYREEE (reference sequence). CDR3 length: 15 amino acids. CDR3 amino acids: CASSLPGQINTEAFF. The CDR3 nucleotides read TGTGCCAGCAGCTTACCGGGACAGATTAACACTGAAGCTTTCTTT.

The J gene is TRBJ1-1, the V gene TRBV16; a possible D gene is TRBD1 (5 bases). Germline CDR1 KGHSY, CDR2 FQNENV. The CDR3 runs 14 residues. Trimming removed 1 base at V and 3 bases at J, with 9 bases between. The CDR3 nucleotides are TGTGCCAGCAGCCAATATAAGGGGTACACTGAAGCTTTCTTT. It yields the protein CASSQYKGYTEAFF.

Only one count was recorded for this clone. V is TRBV4-3 and J is TRBJ2-1; no clear D gene. V was cut by 0 bases and J by 0 bases, with 9 bases left in between. Germline V CDR1 and CDR2: LGHNA, YSLEER. The CDR3 extends over 16 amino acids. The CDR3 bases are TGCGCCAGCAGCCAAGATCCTACCTACTCCTACAATGAGCAGTTCTTC. Residues: CASSQDPTYSYNEQFF.